This is a list of T cell receptor beta chains from one sample in a study of control samples from healthy donors and cancer patients. Clones were sequenced by immunoSEQ multiplex PCR, and TCRdb holds only the in-frame ones, with some missing. The sample includes 75,000 to 90,000 clones, around 89% of them seen just once. The source material was blood. All receptors derive from a man over 45 in good health. Each CDR3 is given with its conserved first and last residue. The D gene is left open where the match is weak. Clone size is not always given. Where it is, it says once, few, many or a class for expanded clones.

>TRBD2|TRBV10-3|TRBJ2-7|.
TGTGCCATCAGTGAACGGGGGGGAACCCACGAGCAGTACTTC
CAISERGGTHEQYF
>.|TRBV11-2|TRBJ2-1|.
TGTGCCAGCAGCTTTTTTAGCGGAGACAATGAGCAGTTCTTC
CASSFFSGDNEQFF
>.|TRBV5-1|TRBJ1-3|few
TGCGCCAGCAGCTCGACAACGGGAAACACCATATATTTT
CASSSTTGNTIYF
>TRBD1|TRBV11-2|TRBJ2-1|.
TGTGCCAGCAGCTTTCGGACAGGGAACGGTTACAATGAGCAGTTCTTC
CASSFRTGNGYNEQFF
>.|TRBV7-9|TRBJ1-1|.
TGTGCCAGCAGCTTAGGGCTCGACTTAGCTTTCTTT
CASSLGLDLAFF
>.|TRBV7-9|TRBJ1-4|few
TGTGCCAGCAGTCATGACTCATCGGTCTTGCTGTTTTTT
CASSHDSSVLLFF
>.|TRBV2|TRBJ1-4|.
TGTGCCAGCAGGGACAGAACTAATGAAAAACTGTTTTTT
CASRDRTNEKLFF
>.|TRBV7-9|TRBJ2-4|.
TGTGCCAGCAGCCCCTCTACTCCCGGGACACTAGCCAAAAACATTCAGTACTTC
CASSPSTPGTLAKNIQYF
>.|TRBV14|TRBJ1-2|.
TGTGCCAGCAGCCAAGACAGGGCCGGTGGCTACACCTTC
CASSQDRAGGYTF
>.|TRBV11-1|TRBJ2-1|.
TGTGCCAGCAGCTTAGAACAGGGGGGGAGGAATGAGCAGTTCTTC
CASSLEQGGRNEQFF
>.|TRBV9|TRBJ2-6|.
TGTGCCAGCAGCCCCCCCGGGGGCGGGGGAAGCCCTGGGGCCAACGTCCTGACTTTC
CASSPPGGGGSPGANVLTF
>.|TRBV5-1|TRBJ1-2|.
TGCGCCAGCAGCTTGGCGGCGGGGCCCGGGTATGGCTACACCTTC
CASSLAAGPGYGYTF
>.|TRBV9|TRBJ2-3|.
TGTGCCAGCAGCACGGGCACCCTGAGGACAGATACGCAGTATTTT
CASSTGTLRTDTQYF
>.|TRBV5-6|TRBJ2-5|.
TGTGCCAGCAGCCGGGGCCTTGGGGAGACCCAGTACTTC
CASSRGLGETQYF
>.|TRBV9|TRBJ2-1|.
TGTGCCAGCAGCGTAGCCGGGGCAAGCTCCTACAATGAGCAGTTCTTC
CASSVAGASSYNEQFF
>.|TRBV5-1|TRBJ2-3|once
TGCGCCAGCTGGCAGGGGGGCGGCACAGATACGCAGTATTTT
CASWQGGGTDTQYF
>.|TRBV5-6|TRBJ1-2|once
TGTGCCAGCAGCTTGTGGGGTAGTGGCTACACCTTC
CASSLWGSGYTF
>.|TRBV19|TRBJ2-1|.
TGTGCCAGTAGTACAGGGGCGACGAACAATGAGCAGTTCTTC
CASSTGATNNEQFF
>.|TRBV30|TRBJ1-2|.
TGTGCCTGGAACCAGGGGCGAGGGGGCTACACCTTC
CAWNQGRGGYTF
>TRBD2|TRBV7-9|TRBJ2-2|few
TGTGCCAGCAGCTCCCGTGGGGCTAGCGGGGTCCCCACCGGGGAGCTGTTTTTT
CASSSRGASGVPTGELFF
>.|TRBV4-1|TRBJ1-2|.
TGCGCCAGCAGCCCCGGCTCCCAGGGGTATGGCTACACCTTC
CASSPGSQGYGYTF
>.|TRBV3-1/TRBV3-2|TRBJ2-7|.
TGTGCCAGCAGCCAGGGCGGGGTCCTCCGGGGACACGAGCAGTACTTC
CASSQGGVLRGHEQYF
>.|TRBV6-5|TRBJ1-2|.
TGTGCCAGCAGGGAGGGCGGGACGGCAGCTTATGGCTACACCTTC
CASREGGTAAYGYTF
>.|TRBV12-3/TRBV12-4|TRBJ1-5|once
TGTGCCAGCAGTTCGGACGGGGCGTTAGCCCAGCATTTT
CASSSDGALAQHF
>.|TRBV6-6|TRBJ2-7|.
TGTGCCAGCAGTTACCCAGGGTTGACCTACGAGCAGTACTTC
CASSYPGLTYEQYF
>TRBD2|TRBV6-2/TRBV6-3|TRBJ2-5|.
TGTGCCAGCAGTTACGACGGACTAGCGGATCGAGAGACCCAGTACTTC
CASSYDGLADRETQYF
>TRBD2|TRBV7-9|TRBJ2-3|.
TGTGCCAGCACAAGGAGCGTGGGACTAGCGGGGAGCACAGATACGCAGTATTTT
CASTRSVGLAGSTDTQYF
>.|TRBV5-6|TRBJ2-5|.
TGTGCCAGCAGCTGGAGACAGCCGCAAGAGACCCAGTACTTC
CASSWRQPQETQYF
>.|TRBV6-6|TRBJ2-7|.
TGTGCCAGCAGTCAGACTCCCGGACAGGAGCAGTACTTC
CASSQTPGQEQYF
>.|TRBV3-1/TRBV3-2|TRBJ2-1|.
TGTGCCAGCAGCCTAATGGGGTACAATGAGCAGTTCTTC
CASSLMGYNEQFF
>.|TRBV6-2/TRBV6-3|TRBJ2-7|.
TGTGCCAGCAGCATCACCAGGGCACCCTACGAGCAGTACTTC
CASSITRAPYEQYF
>.|TRBV19|TRBJ2-2|.
TGTGCCAGTAGTATTGAAGGACGCCTCACCGGGGAGCTGTTTTTT
CASSIEGRLTGELFF
>.|TRBV7-2|TRBJ1-2|.
TGTGCCAGCAGCTTAAGCGAGGGACTGGGCTATGGCTACACCTTC
CASSLSEGLGYGYTF
>.|TRBV7-2|TRBJ1-6|once
TGTGCCAGCAGTTCTGGTCGAGGGGTTTTTGCACCCCTCCACTTT
CASSSGRGVFAPLHF
>.|TRBV30|TRBJ1-4|.
TGTGCCTGGATTTCGGATGAAAAACTGTTTTTT
CAWISDEKLFF
>.|TRBV6-6|TRBJ1-5|.
TGTGCCAGCAGACAAAACAATCAGCCCCAGCATTTT
CASRQNNQPQHF
>.|TRBV24-1|TRBJ2-5|.
TGTGCCACCAGTAGGGGCGAAGAGACCCAGTACTTC
CATSRGEETQYF
>.|TRBV6-5|TRBJ1-1|.
TGTGCCAGCAGTTATGGGGCCATGAACACTGAAGCTTTCTTT
CASSYGAMNTEAFF
>.|TRBV5-1|TRBJ1-1|.
TGCGCCAGCAGCTTTGGACGGGACACTCTGCAGACTGAAGCTTTCTTT
CASSFGRDTLQTEAFF
>TRBD2|TRBV7-2|TRBJ2-3|.
TGTGCCAGCAGCCCGACTAGCGGGAGGCTGGATACGCAGTATTTT
CASSPTSGRLDTQYF
>TRBD1|TRBV7-2|TRBJ1-5|.
TGTGCCAGCAGCTTCGGACAGGGAGTACAGCCCCAGCATTTT
CASSFGQGVQPQHF
>TRBD2|TRBV5-4|TRBJ2-7|.
TGTGCCAGCAGCTTCACTAGCGGGGGGGCGGAGGAGCAGTACTTC
CASSFTSGGAEEQYF
>.|TRBV6-2/TRBV6-3|TRBJ1-1|.
TGTGCCAGCAGTTACTCGGACACTGCAGCTTTCTTT
CASSYSDTAAFF
>.|TRBV30|TRBJ1-2|.
TGTGCCTGGAGCACCCGACAGTATCAATCTAACTATGGCTACACCTTC
CAWSTRQYQSNYGYTF
>.|TRBV5-6|TRBJ1-5|.
TGTGCCAGCAGCCCGGCCGGCGATCAGCCCCAGCATTTT
CASSPAGDQPQHF
>.|TRBV5-1|TRBJ1-6|.
TGCGCCAGCAGCCCCGAGACGGTATCACCCCTCCACTTT
CASSPETVSPLHF
>.|TRBV19|TRBJ2-1|.
TGTGCCAGTAGTATAGCCTTCCGGACTCCCAATGAGCAGTTCTTC
CASSIAFRTPNEQFF
>.|TRBV7-6|TRBJ1-5|.
TGTGCCAGCAGCTTAGCCGGCCGCGAGGGGAACAATCAGCCCCAGCATTTT
CASSLAGREGNNQPQHF
>TRBD2|TRBV11-2|TRBJ2-3|.
TGTGCCAGCAGCTTATACCAGCGGGGGGGCGGGGATACGCAGTATTTT
CASSLYQRGGGDTQYF
>.|TRBV3-1/TRBV3-2|TRBJ1-1|.
TGTGCCAGCACCGAAAAGGTGGGCACTGAAGCTTTCTTT
CASTEKVGTEAFF
>.|TRBV24-1|TRBJ1-1|.
TGTGCTAACCAGCCCAGTTTTAACACTGAAGCTTTCTTT
CANQPSFNTEAFF
>TRBD1|TRBV2|TRBJ2-3|.
TGTGCCAGCAGTGGGCGGACAGGGGGGACAGATACGCAGTATTTT
CASSGRTGGTDTQYF
>.|TRBV9|TRBJ2-3|.
TGTGCCAGCGACGCCGAAGGGATGGGCACAGATACGCAGTATTTT
CASDAEGMGTDTQYF
>TRBD1|TRBV11-2|TRBJ1-2|.
TGTGCCAGCAGCCCTCCCGGGACAGATGGCTACACCTTC
CASSPPGTDGYTF
>.|TRBV30|TRBJ2-7|few
TGTGCCTGGAGCAGGAACTACGAGCAGTACTTC
CAWSRNYEQYF